What follows are 26 T cell receptor beta chains derived from one specimen sequenced in a study of identical twins. TCRdb redid the calling of the 5' RACE reads with MiXCR, one entry per CDR3 protein. This table has a few hundred thousand distinct CDR3 sequences, 6.5% appearing once. This sample was also put to use in a study of T cells expressing NK-cell markers.

Material for sequencing was CD8+ T cells sorted from blood. The origin of the receptors is a woman between 18 and 29 years old in good health.

This chain links TRBV2 with TRBJ2-1; tentatively, D is TRBD1 or TRBD2 (5 bases each). The CDR3 runs to 13 residues. Trimming took 11 bases from V and 3 from J, leaving 14 bases between them. Germline CDR1 SNHLY, CDR2 FYNNEI. In DNA form, the CDR3 reads TGTGCCGACCGGGACGGCAACTACAATGAGCAGTTCTTC. This translates into CADRDGNYNEQFF.

The chain recombines TRBV5-1 with TRBJ2-3; the D is unclear. The CDR3 totals 13 residues. V was cut by 4 bases and J by 6 bases, with 12 bases left in between. Germline V gene lookup returns CDR1 SGHRS and CDR2 YFSETQ. Written as DNA, the CDR3 is TGCGCCAGCAGCCCCGAATTGGTGGATACGCAGTATTTT. It yields the protein CASSPELVDTQYF. The whole variable domain, filled in from reference TRBV5-1 and TRBJ2-3, reads KAGVTQTPRYLIKTRGQQVTLSCSPISGHRSVSWYQQTPGQGLQFLFEYFSETQRNKGNFPGRFSGRQFSNSRSEMNVSTLELGDSALYLCASSPELVDTQYFGPGTRLTVL.

This clonotype has only a few counts. The J gene is TRBJ2-1, the V gene TRBV27; no clear D. CDR1 and CDR2 (germline): MNHEY, SMNVEV (reference sequence). This CDR3 spans 13 amino acids. V was shortened by 3 bases and J by 8 bases, with 11 bases between the two germline ends. CDR3: CASSFLINDEQFF. The CDR3 DNA follows: TGTGCCAGCAGTTTCCTTATTAATGATGAGCAGTTCTTC.

This clonotype was observed a handful of times. The genes are TRBV6-1 and TRBJ2-3, with 9 bases lining up with TRBD2. The CDR3 spans 15 residues. V trimming: 10 bases; J trimming: 0 bases; junction bases outside the gene matches: 8. CDR1 MNHNS and CDR2 SASEGT come from the germline V gene. CDR3 bases: TGTGCCACGCGGGAGGGGGCTACGAGCACAGATACGCAGTATTTT. It is translated as CATREGATSTDTQYF.

This clonotype was detected a few times. The chain employs TRBV21-1 and TRBJ2-7. TRBV21-1 is designated a pseudogene. CDR3 size: 13 residues. The CDR3, as DNA: TGTGCCAGCAGCAGTTGGGGTAGGTACGAGCAGTACTTC. This encodes CASSSWGRYEQYF.

V and J are TRBV7-2 and TRBJ2-7; D unresolved. Per the germline V gene, CDR1 is SGHTA and CDR2 is FQGNSA. This CDR3 spans 14 amino acids. V was cut by 6 bases and J by 3 bases, with 15 bases left in between. The CDR3, as DNA: TGTGCCAGCAGTAAGGGTATATCTGGCTACGAGCAGTACTTC. It is translated as CASSKGISGYEQYF.

The V and J genes are TRBV12-3 or TRBV12-4 and TRBJ1-1; D unresolved. Trimming left V 4 bases short and J 1 base short, with 7 bases between. The CDR3 consists of 13 residues. This CDR3 reads CASSYRPNTEAFF. Here the CDR3 DNA reads TGTGCCAGCAGTTATAGGCCGAACACTGAAGCTTTCTTT.

The V and J genes are TRBV6-1 and TRBJ2-7; D gene unclear. V lost 6 bases and J 3 bases, leaving 12 bases between the germline ends. The CDR3 spans 13 residues. Germline CDR1 reads MNHNS; CDR2 reads SASEGT. The CDR3 DNA reads TGTGCCAGCAGCCCTGGATTCGGCTACGAGCAGTACTTC. Translation gives CASSPGFGYEQYF.

As regards this clonotype: The junction and the germline gene differ at one end; a read error may be behind it. The rearrangement uses TRBV9 and TRBJ2-2, with TRBD2 as a possible D gene (5 bases). Per germline, CDR1 SGDLS and CDR2 YYNGEE. The length of the CDR3 is 13 residues. This CDR3 reads CASRLGGTWELFF. Here the CDR3 DNA reads TGTGCCAGCAGACTAGGTGGCACCTGGGAGCTGTTTTTT. The variable domain in full, completed from reference TRBV9 and TRBJ2-2, reads DSGVTQTPKHLITATGQRVTLRCSPRSGDLSVYWYQQSLDQGLQFLIQYYNGEERAKGNILERFSAQQFPDLHSELNLSSLELGDSALYFCASRLGGTWELFFGEGSRLTVL.

This clonotype was seen many times. The V gene is TRBV7-2, the J gene TRBJ2-7; D gene ambiguous. V gave up 3 bases and J gave up 0 bases, with 12 bases separating them. Germline V gene data show CDR1 as SGHTA and CDR2 as FQGNSA. The CDR3 loop spans 15 amino acids. Here the CDR3 reads CASSFEDRSSYEQYF. The CDR3 region has the DNA TGTGCCAGCAGCTTCGAGGACCGGAGCTCCTACGAGCAGTACTTC.

The gene calls are TRBV9 and TRBJ1-2; D unresolved. Germline lookup yields CDR1 SGDLS and CDR2 YYNGEE. The ends were cut back, 0 bases at V and 2 bases at J, with 8 bases in the middle. This CDR3 is built from 14 residues. The CDR3 region has the DNA TGTGCCAGCAGCGTAGCGGGCCAGAACTATGGCTACACCTTC. This encodes CASSVAGQNYGYTF.

This clonotype has a count of ten or more. This rearrangement joins TRBV5-1 to TRBJ1-1; D is ambiguous. Trimming took 0 bases from V and 5 from J, leaving 11 bases between them. The CDR3 loop spans 14 amino acids. Germline values: CDR1 SGHRS, CDR2 YFSETQ. The CDR3 DNA follows: TGCGCCAGCAGCTTGGAGGCGCGGGAAACTGAAGCTTTCTTT. It yields the protein CASSLEARETEAFF.

The CDR3 DNA follows: TGTGCCAGCAGTTACTCGACAGACCAAGAGACCCAGTACTTC. This codes for CASSYSTDQETQYF. The V gene is TRBV6-5, the J gene TRBJ2-5; D is possibly TRBD1 (5 bases). The germline V gene has CDR1 MNHEY and CDR2 SVGAGI. V lost 0 bases and J lost 0, with 5 bases in between. This CDR3 spans 14 amino acids.

This clonotype was seen at least ten times. The V and J genes are TRBV12-3 or TRBV12-4 and TRBJ2-1; TRBD2 agrees at 13 bases. Trimming removed 5 bases from V and 8 bases from J; junction bases left unmatched: 6. The CDR3 consists of 15 residues. The CDR3 here is CASSLTSGRAHEQFF. The CDR3 nucleotides read TGTGCCAGCAGTCTAACTAGCGGGAGGGCCCATGAGCAGTTCTTC.

The gene calls are TRBV3-1 and TRBJ2-3, with 12 bases that match TRBD2. CDR3 size: 20 residues. With V trimmed by 0 bases and J by 1 base, 11 bases remained unmatched. The germline V gene encodes CDR1 LGHDT and CDR2 YNNKEL (reference sequence). The CDR3 DNA follows: TGTGCCAGCAGCCAAGATCGGCTAGCGGGAGGGGCCTCCGGCACAGATACGCAGTATTTT. Translated, it gives CASSQDRLAGGASGTDTQYF.

The chain carries TRBV12-5 and TRBJ2-1; D gene ambiguous. CDR1 LGHNT and CDR2 FRNRAP come from the germline V gene. Trimming took off 5 bases at V and 12 bases at J, with 8 bases between the two ends. The CDR3 consists of 10 residues. The DNA of the CDR3 is TGTGCTAGTGGTCCGGGTGGGCAGTTCTTC. Protein product: CASGPGGQFF.

This clonotype came up a few times. V gene TRBV27 combines with J gene TRBJ1-1; no reliable D call. This CDR3 has 13 amino acids. The V end lost 8 bases, the J end lost 4 bases, and 14 bases lay between the germline ends. Per germline, CDR1 MNHEY and CDR2 SMNVEV (reference sequence). The CDR3 region has the DNA TGTGCCAGCCGCGCAGGTTGGCCCACTGAAGCTTTCTTT. Residues: CASRAGWPTEAFF.

This clonotype was found a few times. The chain joins TRBV7-6 to TRBJ2-5, with 11 bases aligning to TRBD2. After removal of 4 bases from V and 2 bases from J, the junction contained 0 bases not matched to a gene. CDR3 length: 14 residues. Germline V gene data show CDR1 as SGHVS and CDR2 as FNYEAQ. CDR3: CASSWTSGQETQYF. CDR3 sequence (DNA): TGTGCCAGCAGCTGGACTAGCGGGCAAGAGACCCAGTACTTC.

This clonotype showed up just a few times. This sequence joins TRBV29-1 and TRBJ1-1; D not certain. The CDR3 runs to 12 residues. Trimming took 4 bases from V and 2 from J, leaving 8 bases between them. The germline gives CDR1 SQVTM, CDR2 ANQGSEA. The CDR3, as DNA: TGCAGCGTTGTCCTGATAAACACTGAAGCTTTCTTT. As protein: CSVVLINTEAFF.

This clonotype was counted many times. The chain carries TRBV30 and TRBJ1-2, with D hard to call. Trimming took 5 bases from V and 7 from J, leaving 11 bases between them. Germline V CDR1 and CDR2: GTSNPN, SVGIG (reference sequence). The CDR3 extends over 11 amino acids. The chain's CDR3 is CAWGLVGGYTF. The CDR3 DNA is TGTGCCTGGGGGCTCGTGGGTGGCTACACCTTC.

This clonotype was detected many times. The chain recombines TRBV11-2 with TRBJ2-1; TRBD2 matches 10 bases. V lost 1 base to trimming and J lost 9 bases; unmatched junction nucleotides: 6. The CDR3 length is 15 residues. Germline loops: CDR1 SGHAT, CDR2 FQNNGV. In DNA, the CDR3 is TGTGCCAGCAGCTTAGGCAGCGGGAGGGCCTTTGAGCAGTTCTTC. Its protein product is CASSLGSGRAFEQFF.

V usage is TRBV15 and J usage is TRBJ2-3, with a tentative D call TRBD2 (6 bases). Trimming left V 0 bases short and J 2 bases short, with 21 bases between. The CDR3 sequence is 19 residues long. CDR1 and CDR2 from the germline V gene are LNHNV and YYDKDF (reference sequence). The CDR3 DNA is TGTGCCACCAGCAGAGATCTAGGGGAGGAGGGCCTGTACACAGATACGCAGTATTTT. It codes for CATSRDLGEEGLYTDTQYF.

The chain carries TRBV4-1 and TRBJ1-1; D gene uncertain. V was trimmed by 0 bases and J by 0 bases, leaving 8 bases between them. Germline loops: CDR1 MGHRA, CDR2 YSYEKL. The CDR3 is 15 amino acids. CDR3 coding DNA: TGCGCCAGCAGCCAAGATCGATCAGTGAACACTGAAGCTTTCTTT. This codes for CASSQDRSVNTEAFF.

This clonotype turned up a few times. The V and J genes are TRBV7-9 and TRBJ1-5; D not certain. The CDR3 consists of 13 residues. V was clipped by 1 base and J by 6 bases, with 7 bases between them. Germline V gives CDR1 SEHNR, CDR2 FQNEAQ (reference sequence). The CDR3 loop reads CASSLGGPQPQHF. For the CDR3, the DNA is TGTGCCAGCAGCTTAGGCGGGCCTCAGCCCCAGCATTTT.

This clonotype occurred a few times. The chain carries TRBV20-1 and TRBJ1-1, with D hard to call. This CDR3 region has 10 residues. Germline CDR1 and CDR2: DFQATT and SNEGSKA (reference sequence). Trimming removed 6 bases from V and 0 bases from J, with 2 bases in between. CDR3 sequence (DNA): TGCAGTGCGGTGAACACTGAAGCTTTCTTT. This translates into CSAVNTEAFF.

This clonotype has at least ten counts. The rearrangement joins TRBV6-4 to TRBJ2-1; D perhaps matches TRBD2 (6 bases). The CDR3 has 14 amino acids. Per germline, CDR1 MRHNA and CDR2 SNTAGT. V was trimmed by 3 bases and J by 3 bases, leaving 9 bases between them. CDR3 sequence: CASSESSDYNEQFF. In DNA form, the CDR3 reads TGTGCCAGCAGTGAGTCTAGCGACTACAATGAGCAGTTCTTC.